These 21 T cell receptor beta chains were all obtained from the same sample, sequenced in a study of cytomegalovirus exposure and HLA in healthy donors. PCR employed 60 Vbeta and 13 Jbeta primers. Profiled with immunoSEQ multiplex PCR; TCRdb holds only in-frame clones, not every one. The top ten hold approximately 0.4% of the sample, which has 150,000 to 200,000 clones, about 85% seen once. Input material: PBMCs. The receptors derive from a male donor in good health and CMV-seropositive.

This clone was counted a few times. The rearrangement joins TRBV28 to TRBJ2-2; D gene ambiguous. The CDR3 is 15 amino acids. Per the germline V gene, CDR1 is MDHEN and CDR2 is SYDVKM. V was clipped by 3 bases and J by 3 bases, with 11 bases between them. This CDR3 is CASSLRTPHTGELFF. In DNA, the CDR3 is TGTGCCAGCAGTTTGAGAACTCCCCACACCGGGGAGCTGTTTTTT.

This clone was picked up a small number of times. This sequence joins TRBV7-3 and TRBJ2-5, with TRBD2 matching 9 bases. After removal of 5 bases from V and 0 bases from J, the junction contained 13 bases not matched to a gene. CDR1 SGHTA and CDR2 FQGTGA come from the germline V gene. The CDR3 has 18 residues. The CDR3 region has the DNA TGTGCCAGCAGCCCTCAAGGGTTGGGACTAGCCAACCAAGAGACCCAGTACTTC. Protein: CASSPQGLGLANQETQYF.

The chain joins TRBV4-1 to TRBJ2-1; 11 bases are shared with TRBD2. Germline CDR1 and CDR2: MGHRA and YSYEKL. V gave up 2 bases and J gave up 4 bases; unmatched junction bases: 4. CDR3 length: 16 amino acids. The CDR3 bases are TGCGCCAGCAGCCAAACCGGGACTAGCGGATACAATGAGCAGTTCTTC. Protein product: CASSQTGTSGYNEQFF.

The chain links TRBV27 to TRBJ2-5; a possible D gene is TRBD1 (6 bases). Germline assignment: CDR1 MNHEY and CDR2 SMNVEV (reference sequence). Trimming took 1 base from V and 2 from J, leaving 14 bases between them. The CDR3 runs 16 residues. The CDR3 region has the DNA TGTGCCAGCAGTTTATTGAGGGGGACGGGACAAGAGACCCAGTACTTC. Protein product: CASSLLRGTGQETQYF.

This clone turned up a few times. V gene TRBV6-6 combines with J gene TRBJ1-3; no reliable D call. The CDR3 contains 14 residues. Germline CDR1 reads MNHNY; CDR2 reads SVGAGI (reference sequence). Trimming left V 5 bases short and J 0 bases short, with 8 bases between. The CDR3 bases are TGTGCCAGCAGTGCGGTGAGCTCTGGAAACACCATATATTTT. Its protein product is CASSAVSSGNTIYF.

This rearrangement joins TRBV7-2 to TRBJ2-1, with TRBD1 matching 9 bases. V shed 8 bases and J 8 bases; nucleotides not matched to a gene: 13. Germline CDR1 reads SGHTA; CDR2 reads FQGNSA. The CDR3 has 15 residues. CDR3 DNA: TGTGCCAGCGGGGGGGGGACAGGGAAGAGGTATGAGCAGTTCTTC. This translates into CASGGGTGKRYEQFF.

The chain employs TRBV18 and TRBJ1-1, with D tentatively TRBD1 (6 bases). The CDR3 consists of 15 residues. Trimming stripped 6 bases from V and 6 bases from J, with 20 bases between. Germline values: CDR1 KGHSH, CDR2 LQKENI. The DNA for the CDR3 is TGTGCCAGCTCCCTAGGACAGACCACTGGGTCTGAAGCTTTCTTT. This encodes CASSLGQTTGSEAFF.

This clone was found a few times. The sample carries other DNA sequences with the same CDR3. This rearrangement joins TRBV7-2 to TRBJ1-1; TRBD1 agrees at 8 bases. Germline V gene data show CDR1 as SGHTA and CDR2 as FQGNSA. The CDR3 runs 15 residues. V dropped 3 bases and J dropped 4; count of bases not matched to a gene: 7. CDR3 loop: CASSFKTGVFTEAFF. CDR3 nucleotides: TGTGCCAGCAGCTTCAAGACAGGGGTTTTCACTGAAGCTTTCTTT.

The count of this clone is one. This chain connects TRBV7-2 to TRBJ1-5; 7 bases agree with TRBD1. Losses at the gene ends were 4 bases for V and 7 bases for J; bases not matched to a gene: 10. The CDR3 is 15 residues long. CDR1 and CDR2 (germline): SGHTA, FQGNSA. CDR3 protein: CASSSEQGRMQPQHF. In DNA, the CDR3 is TGTGCCAGCAGCTCGGAACAGGGGCGTATGCAGCCCCAGCATTTT.

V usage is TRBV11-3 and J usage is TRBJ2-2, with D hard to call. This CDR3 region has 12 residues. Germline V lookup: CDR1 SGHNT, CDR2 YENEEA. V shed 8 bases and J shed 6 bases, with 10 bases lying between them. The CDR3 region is CASQSSAGELFF. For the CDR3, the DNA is TGTGCCAGCCAGTCGAGCGCCGGGGAGCTGTTTTTT. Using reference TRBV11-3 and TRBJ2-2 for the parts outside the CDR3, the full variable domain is EAGVVQSPRYKIIEKKQPVAFWCNPISGHNTLYWYLQNLGQGPELLIRYENEEAVDDSQLPKDRFSAERLKGVDSTLKIQPAELGDSAVYLCASQSSAGELFFGEGSRLTVL.

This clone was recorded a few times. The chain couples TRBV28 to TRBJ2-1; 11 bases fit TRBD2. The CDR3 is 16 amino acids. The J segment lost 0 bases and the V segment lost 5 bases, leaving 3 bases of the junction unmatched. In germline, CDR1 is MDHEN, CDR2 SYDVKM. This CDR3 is CASSVAGGSSYNEQFF. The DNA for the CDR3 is TGTGCCAGCAGTGTAGCGGGGGGGAGCTCCTACAATGAGCAGTTCTTC. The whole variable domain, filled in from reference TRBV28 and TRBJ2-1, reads DVKVTQSSRYLVKRTGEKVFLECVQDMDHENMFWYRQDPGLGLRLIYFSYDVKMKEKGDIPEGYSVSREKKERFSLILESASTNQTSMYLCASSVAGGSSYNEQFFGPGTRLTVL.

DNA for the CDR3: TGTGCCAGCAGCCAAGACAGGTACACAGATACGCAGTATTTT. It yields the protein CASSQDRYTDTQYF. The genes are TRBV7-3 and TRBJ2-3; D perhaps matches TRBD1 (6 bases). The length of the CDR3 is 14 residues. V was shortened by 5 bases and J by 2 bases, with 11 bases between the two germline ends. Germline CDR1 reads SGHTA; CDR2 reads FQGTGA.

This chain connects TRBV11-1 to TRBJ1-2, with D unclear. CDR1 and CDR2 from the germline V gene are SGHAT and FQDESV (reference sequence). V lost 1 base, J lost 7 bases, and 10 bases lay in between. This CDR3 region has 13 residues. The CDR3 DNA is TGTGCCAGCAGCTTAGTAACAGACCTTGGCTACACCTTC. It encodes CASSLVTDLGYTF.

As DNA, the CDR3 is TGTGCCAGCAGCTTAAGAGGGACTAGCGGGGGGGAAACCTACGAGCAGTACTTC. It is translated as CASSLRGTSGGETYEQYF. The J gene is TRBJ2-7, the V gene TRBV7-3; 16 bases fit TRBD2. Germline V lookup: CDR1 SGHTA, CDR2 FQGTGA. CDR3 size: 18 residues. J was trimmed by 2 bases and V by 1 base; bases with no gene match: 5.

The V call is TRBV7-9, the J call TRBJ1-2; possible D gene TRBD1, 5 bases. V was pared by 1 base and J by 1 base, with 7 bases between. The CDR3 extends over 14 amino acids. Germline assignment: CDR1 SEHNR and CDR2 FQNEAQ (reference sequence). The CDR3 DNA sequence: TGTGCCAGCAGCTTAGGACAGCTTAACTATGGCTACACCTTC. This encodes CASSLGQLNYGYTF.

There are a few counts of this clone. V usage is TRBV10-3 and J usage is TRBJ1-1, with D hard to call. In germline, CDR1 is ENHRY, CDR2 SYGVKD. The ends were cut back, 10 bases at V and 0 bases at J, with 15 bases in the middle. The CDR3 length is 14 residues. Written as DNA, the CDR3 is TGTGCCACCGTCTTGACCGGGGTGAACACTGAAGCTTTCTTT. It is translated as CATVLTGVNTEAFF.

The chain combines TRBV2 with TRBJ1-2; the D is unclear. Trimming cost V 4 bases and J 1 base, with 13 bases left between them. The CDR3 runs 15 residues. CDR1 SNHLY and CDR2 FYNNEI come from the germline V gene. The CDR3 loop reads CASSAESGSNYGYTF. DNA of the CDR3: TGTGCCAGCAGTGCAGAATCCGGGAGTAACTATGGCTACACCTTC.

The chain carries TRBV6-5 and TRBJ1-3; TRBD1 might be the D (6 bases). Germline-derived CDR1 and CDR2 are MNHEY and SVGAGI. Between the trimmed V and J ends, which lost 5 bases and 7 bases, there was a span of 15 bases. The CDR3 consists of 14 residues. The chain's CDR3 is CASSRGHPPNTIYF. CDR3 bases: TGTGCCAGCAGTCGGGGACACCCCCCCAACACCATATATTTT.

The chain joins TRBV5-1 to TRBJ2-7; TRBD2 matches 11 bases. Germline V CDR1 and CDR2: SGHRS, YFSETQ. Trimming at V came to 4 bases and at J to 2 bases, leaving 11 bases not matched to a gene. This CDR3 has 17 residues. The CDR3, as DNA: TGCGCCAGCAGCCCCGGTGGGACTAGCGGCCTAGCCTACGAGCAGTACTTC. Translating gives CASSPGGTSGLAYEQYF.

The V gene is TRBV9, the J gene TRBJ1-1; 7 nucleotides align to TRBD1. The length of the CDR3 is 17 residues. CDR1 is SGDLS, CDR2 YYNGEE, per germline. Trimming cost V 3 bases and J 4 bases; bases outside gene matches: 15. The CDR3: CASSATATGTGSTEAFF. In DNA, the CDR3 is TGTGCCAGCAGCGCGACTGCGACAGGGACGGGATCCACTGAAGCTTTCTTT.

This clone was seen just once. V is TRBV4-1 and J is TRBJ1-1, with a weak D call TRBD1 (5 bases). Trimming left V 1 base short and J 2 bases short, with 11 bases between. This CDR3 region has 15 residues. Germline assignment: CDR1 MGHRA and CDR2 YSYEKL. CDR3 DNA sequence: TGCGCCAGCAGCCAAGGGGGCTCAGTCAACACTGAAGCTTTCTTT. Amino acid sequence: CASSQGGSVNTEAFF.